This T cell receptor (beta chain) was captured by sequencing in a study of control samples from healthy donors and cancer patients. Data came from immunoSEQ multiplex PCR; TCRdb stores just in-frame clones and leaves some out. The sample consists of about 180,000 clones, just over 90% of them appearing once. Sequencing input: blood. The source is a man aged 25-45 years in good health.

CDR3 in DNA: TGTGCCAGCAGTCCGCTCGCGGGCGCCTACGAGCAGTACTTC. Residues: CASSPLAGAYEQYF. The chain recombines TRBV27 with TRBJ2-7; TRBD2 is a possible D gene (5 bases). Germline CDR1 MNHEY, CDR2 SMNVEV (reference sequence). Trimming took off 5 bases at V and 2 bases at J, with 13 bases between the two ends. This CDR3 has 14 residues.